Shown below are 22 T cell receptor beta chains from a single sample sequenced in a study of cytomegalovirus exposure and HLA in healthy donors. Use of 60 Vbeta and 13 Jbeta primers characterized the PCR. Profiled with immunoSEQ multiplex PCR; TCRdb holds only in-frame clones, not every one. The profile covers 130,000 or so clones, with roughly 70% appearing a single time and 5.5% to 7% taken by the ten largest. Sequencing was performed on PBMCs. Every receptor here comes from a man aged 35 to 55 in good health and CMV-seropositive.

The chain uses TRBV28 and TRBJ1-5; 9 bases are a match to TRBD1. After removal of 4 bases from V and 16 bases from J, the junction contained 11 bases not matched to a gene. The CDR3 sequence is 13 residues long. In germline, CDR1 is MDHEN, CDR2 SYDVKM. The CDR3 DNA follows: TGTGCCAGCAGTTCCGGACAGGGGAGGTTTCAACATTTT. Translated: CASSSGQGRFQHF.

The CDR3 loop is CASSLPWGGENTEAFF. The CDR3, as DNA: TGTGCCAGCAGCCTCCCCTGGGGGGGAGAGAACACTGAAGCTTTCTTT. V usage is TRBV11-2 and J usage is TRBJ1-1; possibly TRBD1 for D (5 bases). This CDR3 region has 16 residues. V was cut by 5 bases and J by 1 base, with 17 bases left in between. The germline V gene has CDR1 SGHAT and CDR2 FQNNGV. Full variable domain (outside the CDR3, taken from reference TRBV11-2 and TRBJ1-1): EAGVAQSPRYKIIEKRQSVAFWCNPISGHATLYWYQQILGQGPKLLIQFQNNGVVDDSQLPKDRFSAERLKGVDSTLKIQPAKLEDSAVYLCASSLPWGGENTEAFFGQGTRLTVV.

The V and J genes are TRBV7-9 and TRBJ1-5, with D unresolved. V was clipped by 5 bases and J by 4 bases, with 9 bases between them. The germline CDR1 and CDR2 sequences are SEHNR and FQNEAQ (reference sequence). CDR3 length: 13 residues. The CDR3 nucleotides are TGTGCCAGCAGCCTCAACAAGAATCAGCCCCAGCATTTT. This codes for CASSLNKNQPQHF.

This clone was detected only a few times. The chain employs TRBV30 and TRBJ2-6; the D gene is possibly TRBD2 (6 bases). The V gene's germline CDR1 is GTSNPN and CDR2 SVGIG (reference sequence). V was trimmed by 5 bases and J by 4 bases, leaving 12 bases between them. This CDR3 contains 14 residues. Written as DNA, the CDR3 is TGTGCCTGGTTTCGGGGGAGAGGGGCCAACGTCCTGACTTTC. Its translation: CAWFRGRGANVLTF.

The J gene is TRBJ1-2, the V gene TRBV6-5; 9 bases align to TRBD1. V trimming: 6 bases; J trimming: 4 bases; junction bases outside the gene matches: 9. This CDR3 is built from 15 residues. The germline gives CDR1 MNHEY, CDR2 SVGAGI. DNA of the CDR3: TGTGCCAGCAGCCCGGGACAGGGCAGACGCTATGGCTACACCTTC. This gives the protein CASSPGQGRRYGYTF.

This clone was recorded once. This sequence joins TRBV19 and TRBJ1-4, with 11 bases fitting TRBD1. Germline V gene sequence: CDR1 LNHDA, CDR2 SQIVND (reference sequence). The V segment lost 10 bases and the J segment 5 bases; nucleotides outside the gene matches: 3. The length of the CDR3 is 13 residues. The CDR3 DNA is TGTGCCACCCGGACAGGGGGCAATGAAAAACTGTTTTTT. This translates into CATRTGGNEKLFF.

CDR3 loop: CASSSTLNTEAFF. The CDR3 coding sequence is TGTGCCAGCAGCTCGACATTGAACACTGAAGCTTTCTTT. V is TRBV5-4 and J is TRBJ1-1; D is ambiguous. This CDR3 has 13 residues. Per germline, CDR1 SGHNT and CDR2 YYREEE (reference sequence). V was shortened by 3 bases and J by 0 bases, with 6 bases between the two germline ends.

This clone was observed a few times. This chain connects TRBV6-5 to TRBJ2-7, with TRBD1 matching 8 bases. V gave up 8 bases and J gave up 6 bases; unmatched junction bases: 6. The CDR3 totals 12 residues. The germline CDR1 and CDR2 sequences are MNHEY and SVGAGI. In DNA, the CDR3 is TGTGCCAGCCGTTGGGACAGGCGCGAGCAGTACTTC. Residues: CASRWDRREQYF.

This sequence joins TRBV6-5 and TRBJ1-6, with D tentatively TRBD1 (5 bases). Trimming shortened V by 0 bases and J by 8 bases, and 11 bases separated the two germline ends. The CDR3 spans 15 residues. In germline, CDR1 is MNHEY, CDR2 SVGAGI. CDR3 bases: TGTGCCAGCAGTTACTCGGAGGGGTTCTATTCACCCCTCCACTTT. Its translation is CASSYSEGFYSPLHF.

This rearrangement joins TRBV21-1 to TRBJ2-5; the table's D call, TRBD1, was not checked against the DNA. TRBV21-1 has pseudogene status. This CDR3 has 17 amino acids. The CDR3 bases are TGTGCCAGCAGCGACAGGCCGGGTGGGGAAGAAGAAGAGACCCAGTACTTC. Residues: CASSDRPGGEEEETQYF.

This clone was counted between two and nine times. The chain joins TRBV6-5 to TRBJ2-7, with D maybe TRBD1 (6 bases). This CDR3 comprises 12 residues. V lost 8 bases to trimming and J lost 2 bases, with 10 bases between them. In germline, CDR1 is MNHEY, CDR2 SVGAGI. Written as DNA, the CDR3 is TGTGCCAGCCTGGACAGCGCCTACGAGCAGTACTTC. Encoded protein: CASLDSAYEQYF.

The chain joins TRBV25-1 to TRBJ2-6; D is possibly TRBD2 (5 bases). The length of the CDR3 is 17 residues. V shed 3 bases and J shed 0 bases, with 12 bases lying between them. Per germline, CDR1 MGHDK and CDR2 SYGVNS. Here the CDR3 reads CASSDIAPGSGANVLTF. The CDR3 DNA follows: TGTGCCAGCAGTGACATAGCGCCCGGCTCTGGGGCCAACGTCCTGACTTTC.

The CDR3 coding sequence is TGTGCCAGCAGTCACACAAGAAACAATGAGCAGTTCTTC. Translation: CASSHTRNNEQFF. This chain connects TRBV25-1 to TRBJ2-1; D remains unclear. Germline loops: CDR1 MGHDK, CDR2 SYGVNS. V gave up 5 bases and J gave up 5 bases, with 10 bases separating them. The CDR3 has 13 residues.

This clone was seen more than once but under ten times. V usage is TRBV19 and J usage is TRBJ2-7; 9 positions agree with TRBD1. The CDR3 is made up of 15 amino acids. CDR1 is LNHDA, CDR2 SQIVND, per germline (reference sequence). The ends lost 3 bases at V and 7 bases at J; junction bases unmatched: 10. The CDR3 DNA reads TGTGCCAGTAGTATCGACGGGACAGGGTCATGGGAGCAGTACTTC. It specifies CASSIDGTGSWEQYF.

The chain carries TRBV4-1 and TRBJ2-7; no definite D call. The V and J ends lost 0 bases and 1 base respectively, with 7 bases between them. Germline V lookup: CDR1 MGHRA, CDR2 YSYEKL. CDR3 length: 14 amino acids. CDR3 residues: CASSQEASSYEQYF. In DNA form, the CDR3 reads TGCGCCAGCAGCCAAGAGGCCAGTTCCTACGAGCAGTACTTC.

CDR3 protein: CASSEGGRGAYGYTF. CDR3 bases: TGTGCCAGCAGTGAAGGAGGCAGGGGGGCTTATGGCTACACCTTC. The chain carries TRBV2 and TRBJ1-2, with TRBD1 identical over 7 bases. Germline assignment: CDR1 SNHLY and CDR2 FYNNEI. This CDR3 contains 15 residues. V gave up 1 base and J gave up 5 bases; unmatched junction bases: 7.

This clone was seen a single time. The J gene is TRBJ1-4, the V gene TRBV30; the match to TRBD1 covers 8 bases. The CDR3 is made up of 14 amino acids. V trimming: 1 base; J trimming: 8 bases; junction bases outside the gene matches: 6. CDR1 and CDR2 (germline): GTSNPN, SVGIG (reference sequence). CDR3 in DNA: TGTGCCTGGAGTGCGACAGGGGTGGGGGAAAAACTGTTTTTT. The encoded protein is CAWSATGVGEKLFF.

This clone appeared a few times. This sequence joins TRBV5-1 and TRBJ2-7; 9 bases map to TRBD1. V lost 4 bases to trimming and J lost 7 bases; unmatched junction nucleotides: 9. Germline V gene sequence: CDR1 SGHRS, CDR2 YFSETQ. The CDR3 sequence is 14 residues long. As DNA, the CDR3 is TGCGCCAGCAGCCCGGAGGGGACAGGGAATGAGCAGTACTTC. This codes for CASSPEGTGNEQYF.

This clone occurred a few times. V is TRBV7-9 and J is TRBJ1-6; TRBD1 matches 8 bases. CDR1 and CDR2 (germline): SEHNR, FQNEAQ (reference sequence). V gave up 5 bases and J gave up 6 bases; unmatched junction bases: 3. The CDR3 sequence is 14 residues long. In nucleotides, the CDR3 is TGTGCCAGCAGCAACACAGGGGGTAATTCACCCCTCCACTTT. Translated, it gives CASSNTGGNSPLHF. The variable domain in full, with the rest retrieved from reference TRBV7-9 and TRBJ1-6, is DTGVSQNPRHKITKRGQNVTFRCDPISEHNRLYWYRQTLGQGPEFLTYFQNEAQLEKSRLLSDRFSAERPKGSFSTLEIQRTEQGDSAMYLCASSNTGGNSPLHFGNGTRLTVT.

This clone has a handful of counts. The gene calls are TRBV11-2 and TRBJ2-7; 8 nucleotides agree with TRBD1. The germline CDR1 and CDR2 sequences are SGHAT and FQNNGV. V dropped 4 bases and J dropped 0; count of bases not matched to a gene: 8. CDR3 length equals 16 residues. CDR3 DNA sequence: TGTGCCAGCAGCTATCTCAGGGGGCGAAGCTCCTACGAGCAGTACTTC. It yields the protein CASSYLRGRSSYEQYF.

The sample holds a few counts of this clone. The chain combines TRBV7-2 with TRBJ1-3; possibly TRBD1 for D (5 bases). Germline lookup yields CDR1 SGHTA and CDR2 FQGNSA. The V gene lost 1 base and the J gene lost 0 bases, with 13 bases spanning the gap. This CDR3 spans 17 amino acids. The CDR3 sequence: CASSLVPGPSSGNTIYF. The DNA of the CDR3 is TGTGCCAGCAGCTTAGTACCAGGGCCGAGCTCTGGAAACACCATATATTTT.

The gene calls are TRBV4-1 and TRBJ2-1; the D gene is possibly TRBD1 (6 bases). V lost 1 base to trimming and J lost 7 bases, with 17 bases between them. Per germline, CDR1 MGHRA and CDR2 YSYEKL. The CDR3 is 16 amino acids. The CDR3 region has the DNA TGCGCCAGCAGCCAAGGAGTCAGGGGAGTTGAGAATGAGCAGTTCTTC. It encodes CASSQGVRGVENEQFF.